A selection of T cell receptor beta chains follows, all from one sample in a study of T cell responses to AZD1222 COVID-19 vaccine. Clones were sequenced by immunoSEQ multiplex PCR, and TCRdb holds only the in-frame ones, with some missing. The sample shows approximately 80,000 clones, 70% to 90% of them seen only once. Sample: peripheral blood, taken 28 days after the second AZD1222 dose. These receptors were obtained from an adult who received the AZD1222 COVID-19 vaccine. Both conserved end residues are part of each CDR3. The D gene is left open where the match is weak. Clone size is given for some rows only: seen once, a few or many times, or a class if the clone is expanded.

j_call d_call clone_size v_call cdr3_aa cdr3_nt
TRBJ1-2 TRBD1 - TRBV28 CASSPGQGAIGYGYTF TGTGCCAGCAGCCCGGGACAGGGGGCGATCGGGTATGGCTACACCTTC
TRBJ1-6 - - TRBV5-5 CASSLSRGGSPLHF TGTGCCAGCAGCTTGTCCAGGGGAGGCTCACCCCTCCACTTT
TRBJ2-3 TRBD2 - TRBV9 CASSRERGGYGDTQYF TGTGCCAGCAGCCGTGAGCGGGGGGGATATGGGGATACGCAGTATTTT
TRBJ1-2 - - TRBV3-1/TRBV3-2 CASSQDSGRTNYGYTF TGTGCCAGCAGCCAAGATTCGGGGCGGACTAACTATGGCTACACCTTC
TRBJ1-6 - - TRBV3-1/TRBV3-2 CASSHFQLGSPLHF TGTGCCAGCAGCCATTTTCAACTGGGTTCACCCCTCCACTTT
TRBJ2-7 - - TRBV5-8 CASSLGAGLTYEQYF TGTGCCAGCAGCTTGGGGGCAGGCTTAACCTACGAGCAGTACTTC
TRBJ1-6 - once TRBV18 CASSPRLVDSPLHF TGTGCCAGCTCACCACGGTTGGTGGATTCACCCCTCCACTTT
TRBJ2-6 - - TRBV5-1 CASSFGRASSGANVLTF TGCGCCAGCAGCTTTGGCAGGGCCTCCTCTGGGGCCAACGTCCTGACTTTC
TRBJ2-7 - - TRBV30 CAWSPAFYEQYF TGTGCCTGGAGTCCTGCCTTCTACGAGCAGTACTTC
TRBJ2-7 TRBD1 - TRBV6-5 CASSWGQGAEQYF TGTGCCAGCAGTTGGGGACAGGGTGCCGAGCAGTACTTC
TRBJ1-6 - once TRBV6-5 CASTHGESPLHF TGTGCCAGCACCCATGGGGAATCACCCCTCCACTTT
TRBJ1-3 TRBD1 - TRBV7-2 CASGQGARNTIYF TGTGCCAGCGGACAGGGGGCCCGAAACACCATATATTTT
TRBJ2-7 - - TRBV7-2 CASSPGYRPSTYEQYF TGTGCCAGCAGCCCAGGGTACCGACCCTCCACCTACGAGCAGTACTTC
TRBJ2-1 TRBD2 once TRBV5-4 CASSLSGGGYEQFF TGTGCCAGCAGCCTTAGCGGGGGGGGCTATGAGCAGTTCTTC
TRBJ2-3 TRBD2 once TRBV28 CAWGSSGRRDTQYF TGTGCCTGGGGTTCTAGCGGGAGACGAGATACGCAGTATTTT
TRBJ2-5 TRBD1 - TRBV5-8 CASSPAWGDNRGPTETQYF TGTGCCAGCAGCCCAGCCTGGGGGGACAACAGGGGGCCGACAGAGACCCAGTACTTC
TRBJ2-7 - - TRBV19 CASSHPPSYEQYF TGTGCCAGTAGTCATCCACCTTCCTACGAGCAGTACTTC
TRBJ2-1 - - TRBV15 CATSRARGSLTYNEQFF TGTGCCACCAGCAGAGCCCGGGGATCATTAACCTACAATGAGCAGTTCTTC
TRBJ2-5 TRBD1 few TRBV28 CASSLGQEETQYF TGTGCCAGCAGTTTGGGACAGGAAGAGACCCAGTACTTC
TRBJ1-1 TRBD1 medium-sized TRBV7-6 CASSLEETGQSEAFF TGTGCCAGCAGCTTAGAAGAGACAGGGCAATCCGAAGCTTTCTTT
TRBJ1-2 TRBD1 - TRBV10-3 CAVPGQGPGGYTF TGTGCCGTACCAGGACAGGGTCCGGGTGGCTACACCTTC
TRBJ2-7 - once TRBV6-5 CASSYAGQVYEQYF TGTGCCAGCAGTTACGCGGGACAAGTATACGAGCAGTACTTC
TRBJ2-3 TRBD2 - TRBV4-3 CASSQEVSTGGPRDTQYF TGCGCCAGCAGCCAAGAAGTCTCTACGGGAGGGCCTAGAGATACGCAGTATTTT
TRBJ2-2 TRBD1 - TRBV5-1 CASSWDRAETGELFF TGCGCCAGCAGCTGGGACAGGGCGGAGACCGGGGAGCTGTTTTTT
TRBJ2-7 TRBD2 - TRBV5-8 CASSSTSAEQYF TGTGCCAGCAGCTCCACTAGCGCCGAGCAGTACTTC
TRBJ1-5 - - TRBV15 CATSRDKGGGQPQHF TGTGCCACCAGCAGAGATAAGGGGGGCGGTCAGCCCCAGCATTTT
TRBJ2-1 - - TRBV6-2/TRBV6-3 CASSQFHEQFF TGTGCCAGCAGTCAATTTCATGAGCAGTTCTTC
TRBJ2-3 TRBD2 - TRBV6-5 CASSGLAGGGDTQYF TGTGCCAGCAGCGGACTAGCGGGGGGCGGAGATACGCAGTATTTT
TRBJ1-2 - - TRBV28 CASTNRIGYGYTF TGTGCCAGTACGAACAGGATAGGCTATGGCTACACCTTC
TRBJ1-1 - - TRBV2 CASIPDTNTEAFF TGTGCCAGCATTCCCGACACGAACACTGAAGCTTTCTTT
TRBJ1-2 TRBD1 - TRBV5-1 CASSSDRGNGYTF TGCGCCAGCAGCTCGGACAGGGGAAATGGCTACACCTTC
TRBJ1-6 - - TRBV23-1 CAISAPLHF TGCGCCATTTCGGCCCCCCTCCACTTT
TRBJ2-1 TRBD2 - TRBV24-1 CATSRGEGSSYNEQFF TGTGCCACCAGTAGAGGGGAGGGCTCCTCCTACAATGAGCAGTTCTTC
TRBJ1-3 - once TRBV27 CASSFTGDSGNTIYF TGTGCCAGCAGTTTCACCGGTGACTCTGGAAACACCATATATTTT
TRBJ2-2 - - TRBV27 CASSYRGETGELFF TGTGCCAGCAGTTATAGGGGGGAAACCGGGGAGCTGTTTTTT
TRBJ2-7 - few TRBV10-2 CASSEGLTEQYF TGCGCCAGCAGTGAGGGACTCACCGAGCAGTACTTC
TRBJ1-6 - - TRBV6-5 CASSREEGVSPLHF TGTGCCAGCAGTAGAGAAGAGGGAGTTTCACCCCTCCACTTT